These 20 T cell receptor beta chains came from one sample sequenced in a study of identical twins. TCRdb reanalysed the 5' RACE reads using MiXCR and keeps one entry per CDR3 protein. The repertoire consists of fewer than 250,000 distinct CDR3 sequences, with approximately 7.9% occurring once and the leading ten covering less than 6.5%. These data also formed part of another study, on yellow fever vaccine responses in identical twins.

Sequencing was done on a sample of CD8+ T cells sorted from blood. The receptors stem from a woman aged 18-29 years in good health.

This clonotype has just a few counts. V is TRBV11-2 and J is TRBJ2-3, with 11 bases matching TRBD2. With V trimmed by 5 bases and J by 4 bases, 5 bases remained unmatched. Germline V gene lookup returns CDR1 SGHAT and CDR2 FQNNGV. This CDR3 spans 15 amino acids. The CDR3: CASSLSGRAADTQYF. The CDR3 bases are TGTGCCAGCAGCCTTAGCGGGAGGGCCGCAGATACGCAGTATTTT.

In its sample, this clonotype was seen a few times. The chain employs TRBV5-1 and TRBJ2-3, with a weak D call TRBD2 (5 bases). The CDR3 consists of 14 residues. Trimming removed 2 bases at V and 2 bases at J, with 9 bases between. In germline, CDR1 is SGHRS, CDR2 YFSETQ. This CDR3 is CASSLAVSTDTQYF. DNA of the CDR3: TGCGCCAGCAGCTTAGCGGTCTCCACAGATACGCAGTATTTT.

This clonotype was recorded many times. V gene TRBV12-3 or TRBV12-4 combines with J gene TRBJ2-1, with D perhaps matching TRBD1 or TRBD2 (5 bases each). The CDR3 loop spans 15 amino acids. V shed 2 bases and J shed 6 bases, with 14 bases lying between them. The DNA for the CDR3 is TGTGCCAGCAGTTTAAGGCAGGGAGTCATCAATGAGCAGTTCTTC. Protein sequence: CASSLRQGVINEQFF.

V gene TRBV4-1 combines with J gene TRBJ2-5; the D gene is possibly TRBD2 (7 bases). Trimming removed 1 base at V and 4 bases at J, with 16 bases between. Per the germline V gene, CDR1 is MGHRA and CDR2 is YSYEKL. This CDR3 is built from 16 residues. CDR3 nucleotides: TGCGCCAGCAGCCAAGTTGGTGGGGGGGCGGTAGAGACCCAGTACTTC. Translating gives CASSQVGGGAVETQYF.

Only a few counts were recorded for this clonotype. The J gene is TRBJ2-1, the V gene TRBV7-3; a weak D match, TRBD2 (6 bases). The CDR3 sequence is 13 residues long. The germline gives CDR1 SGHTA, CDR2 FQGTGA. V lost 2 bases to trimming and J lost 8 bases, with 10 bases between them. The CDR3 loop is CASSLGGADEQFF. The CDR3 region has the DNA TGTGCCAGCAGCTTAGGAGGGGCCGATGAGCAGTTCTTC. The whole variable domain, remainder taken from reference TRBV7-3 and TRBJ2-1, is GAGVSQTPSNKVTEKGKYVELRCDPISGHTALYWYRQSLGQGPEFLIYFQGTGAADDSGLPNDRFFAVRPEGSVSTLKIQRTERGDSAVYLCASSLGGADEQFFGPGTRLTVL.

This clonotype was found many times. The chain couples TRBV29-1 to TRBJ2-7, with TRBD1 matching 9 bases. CDR1 and CDR2 from the germline V gene are SQVTM and ANQGSEA. Trimming removed 7 bases from V and 5 bases from J; junction bases left unmatched: 15. The CDR3 extends over 15 amino acids. For the CDR3, the DNA is TGCAGCGCAATGATATCCGGGACAGGGTATGACGAGCAGTACGTC. Residues: CSAMISGTGYDEQYV.

This clonotype was found many times. The chain is built from TRBV4-1 and TRBJ2-3; TRBD1 matches at 8 bases. The V gene end was trimmed by 1 base and the J gene end by 3 bases; junction bases not matched to a gene: 3. Per germline, CDR1 MGHRA and CDR2 YSYEKL. There are 15 residues in the CDR3. Written as DNA, the CDR3 is TGCGCCAGCAGCCAAGGATACAGGGGGACAGATACGCAGTATTTT. It yields the protein CASSQGYRGTDTQYF.

This clonotype was found many times. J is TRBJ1-1 and V is TRBV28; D is perhaps TRBD1 (5 bases). Germline V lookup: CDR1 MDHEN, CDR2 SYDVKM. Trimming stripped 3 bases from V and 1 base from J, with 15 bases between. This CDR3 has 16 amino acids. CDR3 DNA: TGTGCCAGCAGTTTGTCCGCCTTGGACACGAACACTGAAGCTTTCTTT. Translated, it gives CASSLSALDTNTEAFF.

This clonotype was recorded a few times. The V gene is TRBV28, the J gene TRBJ2-5, with 9 positions matching TRBD1. The CDR3 runs to 15 residues. Per germline, CDR1 MDHEN and CDR2 SYDVKM. The junction had 9 bases not matched to a gene; V was cut back by 5 bases and J by 5 bases. The CDR3 DNA is TGTGCCAGCAGTATAGGAACAGGGGGCCTGGAGACCCAGTACTTC. Amino acids: CASSIGTGGLETQYF. The variable domain in full, completed from reference TRBV28 and TRBJ2-5, reads DVKVTQSSRYLVKRTGEKVFLECVQDMDHENMFWYRQDPGLGLRLIYFSYDVKMKEKGDIPEGYSVSREKKERFSLILESASTNQTSMYLCASSIGTGGLETQYFGPGTRLLVL.

This clonotype was counted between two and nine times. The CDR3 is CATRTGNGPALNYEQYF. As DNA, the CDR3 is TGTGCCACCAGGACGGGAAACGGACCGGCTCTTAACTACGAGCAGTACTTC. The chain recombines TRBV10-3 with TRBJ2-7, with D perhaps matching TRBD2 (5 bases). Germline V gene data show CDR1 as ENHRY and CDR2 as SYGVKD. The ends were cut back, 10 bases at V and 3 bases at J, with 28 bases in the middle. The CDR3 extends over 17 amino acids.

The chain uses TRBV29-1 and TRBJ1-3; 11 nucleotides line up with TRBD1. Germline CDR1 is SQVTM and CDR2 is ANQGSEA. Trimming at V came to 7 bases and at J to 7 bases, leaving 9 bases not matched to a gene. CDR3 size: 14 residues. DNA of the CDR3: TGCAGCGCAATATCGGGACAGGGGGGGAACACCATATATTTT. This encodes CSAISGQGGNTIYF.

The table lists this clonotype with many counts. This chain joins TRBV2 and TRBJ2-3, with D uncertain. V was cut by 6 bases and J by 6 bases, with 4 bases left in between. The CDR3 extends over 10 amino acids. Germline values: CDR1 SNHLY, CDR2 FYNNEI. The CDR3 sequence is CASRGDTQYF. In DNA form, the CDR3 reads TGTGCCAGCAGGGGGGATACGCAGTATTTT.

V and J are TRBV20-1 and TRBJ2-1; 9 nucleotides match TRBD2. The germline V gene encodes CDR1 DFQATT and CDR2 SNEGSKA (reference sequence). V lost 5 bases to trimming and J lost 5 bases; unmatched junction nucleotides: 7. The CDR3 covers 14 residues. CDR3 in amino acids: CSAPGTSFDNEQFF. DNA of the CDR3: TGCAGTGCTCCCGGGACTAGCTTCGACAATGAGCAGTTCTTC.

This clonotype has more than one count but fewer than ten. V is TRBV28 and J is TRBJ2-2, with TRBD2 matching over 10 bases. Germline loops: CDR1 MDHEN, CDR2 SYDVKM. This CDR3 region has 16 residues. V lost 6 bases, J lost 4 bases, and 8 bases stayed unmatched. The CDR3 loop reads CASSDPRLAGTGELFF. The CDR3 bases are TGTGCCAGCAGCGACCCTCGACTAGCGGGCACCGGGGAGCTGTTTTTT.

This sequence joins TRBV6-5 and TRBJ1-1; 11 nucleotides align to TRBD1. The CDR3 is 18 residues long. The germline gives CDR1 MNHEY, CDR2 SVGAGI. Trimming took 2 bases from V and 1 from J; bases not matched to a gene: 9. The CDR3 protein is CASSYVFGQGASNTEAFF. CDR3 nucleotide sequence: TGTGCCAGCAGTTACGTCTTTGGACAGGGGGCTTCGAACACTGAAGCTTTCTTT.

This clonotype was observed a few times. The chain has TRBV7-8 and TRBJ2-5; TRBD2 matches at 7 bases. The V gene's germline CDR1 is SGHVS and CDR2 FQNEAQ. This CDR3 has 17 residues. Losses at the gene ends were 5 bases for V and 5 bases for J; bases not matched to a gene: 17. The CDR3 region has the DNA TGTGCCAGCAGCGCCTTTCCCGCCGGGGGGACCCCGGAGACCCAGTACTTC. Amino acid sequence: CASSAFPAGGTPETQYF.

This clonotype occurred many times. The chain carries TRBV4-1 and TRBJ2-7; D not certain. CDR1 MGHRA and CDR2 YSYEKL come from the germline V gene. V was clipped by 1 base and J by 4 bases, with 5 bases between them. There are 12 residues in the CDR3. CDR3 in amino acids: CASSQVGYEQYF. The CDR3 bases are TGCGCCAGCAGCCAAGTGGGTTACGAGCAGTACTTC.

The chain uses TRBV27 and TRBJ2-1; D is uncertain. Germline CDR1 MNHEY, CDR2 SMNVEV (reference sequence). This CDR3 contains 15 residues. Trimming cost V 6 bases and J 0 bases, with 12 bases left between them. The CDR3, as DNA: TGTGCCAGCAGAAGGGCCCCTAGCTCCTACAATGAGCAGTTCTTC. As protein: CASRRAPSSYNEQFF.

The genes are TRBV4-1 and TRBJ2-3, with D possibly TRBD1 on 6 matching bases. This CDR3 region has 13 residues. Germline CDR1 is MGHRA and CDR2 is YSYEKL. V was clipped by 5 bases and J by 6 bases, with 12 bases between them. CDR3 loop: CASSSQGEDTQYF. In DNA form, the CDR3 reads TGCGCCAGCAGCTCACAGGGCGAGGATACGCAGTATTTT.

J is TRBJ2-2 and V is TRBV6-2 or TRBV6-3, with a possible D match to TRBD2 (6 bases). CDR1 and CDR2 (germline): MNHEY, SVGEGT. The CDR3 loop spans 12 amino acids. Trimming took 7 bases from V and 11 from J, leaving 14 bases between them. CDR3 residues: CASKFRRGELFF. The CDR3 nucleotides are TGTGCCAGCAAATTTAGGCGGGGAGAGCTGTTTTTT.